This TCR beta chain was obtained from a study of shared clonotypes between healthy human individuals. Note on this clone: The target antigen is unknown.

The method was immunoSEQ multiplex PCR; TCRdb's version includes in-frame clones alone and lacks a portion of them. The table lists 600,000 to 750,000 clones, about 92% of them singletons. Recent acute infections and vaccinations were absent in the healthy HIV-negative adult donors. All donors were Caucasian adults living in Nashville, Tennessee. Study-wide results and limits: Unshared clonotypes carried lower generation probabilities than those common to all four donors.

CDR1 is MNHEY, CDR2 SMNVEV, per germline (reference sequence). The CDR3 contains 13 residues. V shed 7 bases and J shed 4 bases, with 14 bases lying between them. This clonotype was sampled from a man between 18 and 35 years old in good health. Some clones in this sample may be carry-over from other donors' samples. The chain has TRBV27 and TRBJ2-7; no firm D call. Source material: memory CD8+ T cells from PBMCs. Subset defined: CD45RO+ cells pooled with CCR7-negative TemRA cells. Written as DNA, the CDR3 is TGTGCCAGCACCATCGGGCTGGGATACGAGCAGTACTTC. It is translated as CASTIGLGYEQYF.